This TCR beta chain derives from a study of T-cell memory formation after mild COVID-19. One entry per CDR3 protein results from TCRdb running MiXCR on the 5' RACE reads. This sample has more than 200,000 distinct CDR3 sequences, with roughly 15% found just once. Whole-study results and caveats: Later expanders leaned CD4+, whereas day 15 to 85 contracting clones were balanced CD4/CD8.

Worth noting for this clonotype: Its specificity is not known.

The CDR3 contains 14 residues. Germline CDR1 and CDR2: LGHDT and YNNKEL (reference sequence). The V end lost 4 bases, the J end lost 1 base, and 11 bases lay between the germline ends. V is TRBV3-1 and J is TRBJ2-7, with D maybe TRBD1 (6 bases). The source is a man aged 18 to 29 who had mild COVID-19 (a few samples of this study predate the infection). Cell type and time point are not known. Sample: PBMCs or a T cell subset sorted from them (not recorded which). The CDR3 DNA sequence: TGTGCCAGCAGCCCCCCTGACAGGTCCTACGAGCAGTACTTC. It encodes CASSPPDRSYEQYF.